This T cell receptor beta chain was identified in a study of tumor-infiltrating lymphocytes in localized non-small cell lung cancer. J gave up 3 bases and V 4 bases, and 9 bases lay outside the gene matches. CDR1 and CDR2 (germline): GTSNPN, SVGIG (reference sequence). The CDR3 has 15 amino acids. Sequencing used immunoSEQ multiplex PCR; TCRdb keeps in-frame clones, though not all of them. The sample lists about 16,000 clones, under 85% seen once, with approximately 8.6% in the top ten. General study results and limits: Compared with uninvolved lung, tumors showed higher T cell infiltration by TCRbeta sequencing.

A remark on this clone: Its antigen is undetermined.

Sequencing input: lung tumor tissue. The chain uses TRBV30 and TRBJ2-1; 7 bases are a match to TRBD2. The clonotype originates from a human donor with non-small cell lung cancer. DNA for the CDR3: TGTGCCTGGAATGTGGCTAGCGGAGACTACAATGAGCAGTTCTTC. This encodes CAWNVASGDYNEQFF. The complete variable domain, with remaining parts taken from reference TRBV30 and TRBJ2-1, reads SQTIHQWPATLVQPVGSPLSLECTVEGTSNPNLYWYRQAAGRGLQLLFYSVGIGQISSEVPQNLSASRPQDRQFILSSKKLLLSDSGFYLCAWNVASGDYNEQFFGPGTRLTVL.